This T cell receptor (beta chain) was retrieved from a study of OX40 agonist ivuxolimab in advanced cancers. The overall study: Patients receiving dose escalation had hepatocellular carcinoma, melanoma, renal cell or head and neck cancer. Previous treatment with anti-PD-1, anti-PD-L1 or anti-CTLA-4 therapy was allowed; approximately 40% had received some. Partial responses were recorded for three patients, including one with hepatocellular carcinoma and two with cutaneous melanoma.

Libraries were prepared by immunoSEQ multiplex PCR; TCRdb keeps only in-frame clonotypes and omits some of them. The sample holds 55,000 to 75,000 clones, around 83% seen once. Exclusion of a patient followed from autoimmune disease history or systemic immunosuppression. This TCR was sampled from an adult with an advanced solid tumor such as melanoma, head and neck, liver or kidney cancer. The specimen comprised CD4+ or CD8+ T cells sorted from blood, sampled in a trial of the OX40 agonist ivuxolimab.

CDR3 coding DNA: TGTGCCAGCAGTGATATGGGGGCGAGAGGCCACAATGAGCAGTTCTTC. Translating gives CASSDMGARGHNEQFF. V and J are TRBV6-1 and TRBJ2-1; possible D gene TRBD1, 6 bases. Germline V gives CDR1 MNHNS, CDR2 SASEGT. Deletions cut 3 bases from V and 5 bases from J, with 17 bases between. The CDR3 has 16 residues.